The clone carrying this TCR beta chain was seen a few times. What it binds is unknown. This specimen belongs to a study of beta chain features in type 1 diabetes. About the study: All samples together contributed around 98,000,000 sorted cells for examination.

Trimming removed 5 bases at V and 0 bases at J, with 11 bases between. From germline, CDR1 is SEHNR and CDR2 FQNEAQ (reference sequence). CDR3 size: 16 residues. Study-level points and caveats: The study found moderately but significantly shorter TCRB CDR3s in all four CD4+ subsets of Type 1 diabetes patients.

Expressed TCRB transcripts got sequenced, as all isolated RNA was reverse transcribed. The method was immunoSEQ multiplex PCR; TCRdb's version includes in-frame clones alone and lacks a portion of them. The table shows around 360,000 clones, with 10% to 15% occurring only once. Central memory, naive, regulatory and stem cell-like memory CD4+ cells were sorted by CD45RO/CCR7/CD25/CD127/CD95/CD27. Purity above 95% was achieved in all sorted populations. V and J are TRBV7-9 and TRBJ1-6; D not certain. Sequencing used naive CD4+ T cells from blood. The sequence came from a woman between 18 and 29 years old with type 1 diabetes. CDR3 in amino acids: CASSPQASSYNSPLHF. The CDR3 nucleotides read TGTGCCAGCAGCCCTCAAGCGAGCTCCTATAATTCACCCCTCCACTTT. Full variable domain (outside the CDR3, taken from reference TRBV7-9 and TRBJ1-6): DTGVSQNPRHKITKRGQNVTFRCDPISEHNRLYWYRQTLGQGPEFLTYFQNEAQLEKSRLLSDRFSAERPKGSFSTLEIQRTEQGDSAMYLCASSPQASSYNSPLHFGNGTRLTVT.